These T cell receptor beta chains were read from a single sample in a study of T cells in Graves' hyperthyroidism and ophthalmopathy. TCRdb re-derived calls from the multiplex PCR reads in MiXCR, one entry per CDR3 protein. This sample has under 350,000 distinct CDR3 sequences, with about 14% found just once. Specimen: blood. These receptors originate from a woman in her 30s with Graves' hyperthyroidism that later progressed to Graves' ophthalmopathy. CDR3s include the opening cysteine and the closing phenylalanine or tryptophan. Fields, in order: V gene, clone size, J gene, D gene, CDR3 DNA, CDR3 protein. The D gene is left open where the match is weak. Size tells how often a clone was seen (once, few, many) or the class of an expanded clone, and some rows leave it out.

V gene: TRBV6-2/TRBV6-3; clone size: many; J gene: TRBJ2-7; D gene: NA; CDR3 DNA: TGTGCCAGCAGTTACGCCGGGCAGGCGGGCTACGAGCAGTACTTC; CDR3 protein: CASSYAGQAGYEQYF
V gene: TRBV28; clone size: many; J gene: TRBJ2-7; D gene: NA; CDR3 DNA: TGTGCCAGCAGTTTATTCGCGGGACCGCCTTACGAGCAGTACTTC; CDR3 protein: CASSLFAGPPYEQYF
V gene: TRBV6-2/TRBV6-3; clone size: many; J gene: TRBJ1-2; D gene: NA; CDR3 DNA: TGTGCCAGCAGGACAACGGGACCGGGCGGTGGCTACACCTTC; CDR3 protein: CASRTTGPGGGYTF
V gene: TRBV20-1; clone size: many; J gene: TRBJ1-3; D gene: TRBD1; CDR3 DNA: TGCAGTGCTAGGGGACAGGGGAGGGGGAACACCATATATTTT; CDR3 protein: CSARGQGRGNTIYF
V gene: TRBV2; clone size: many; J gene: TRBJ2-3; D gene: NA; CDR3 DNA: TGTGCCAGCAGGCAGGACGTGGGGGGAACAGATACGCAGTATTTT; CDR3 protein: CASRQDVGGTDTQYF
V gene: TRBV4-3; clone size: NA; J gene: TRBJ1-1; D gene: NA; CDR3 DNA: TGCGCCAGCAGCCAAGAGGTAGGGAACACTAAAGCTTTCTTT; CDR3 protein: CASSQEVGNTKAFF
V gene: TRBV20-1; clone size: many; J gene: TRBJ2-1; D gene: NA; CDR3 DNA: TGCAGTGCTAGAGATAGGGAGTTGTTAAATGAGCAGTTCTTC; CDR3 protein: CSARDRELLNEQFF
V gene: TRBV20-1; clone size: NA; J gene: TRBJ1-5; D gene: TRBD1; CDR3 DNA: TGCAGTGCTGCTGGGGGACAGGGCGACAATCAGCCCCAGCATTTT; CDR3 protein: CSAAGGQGDNQPQHF
V gene: TRBV7-9; clone size: many; J gene: TRBJ2-5; D gene: TRBD2; CDR3 DNA: TGTGCCAGCAGCTTGTGGACTAGCGGGAGAGGCGAGACCCAGTACTTC; CDR3 protein: CASSLWTSGRGETQYF
V gene: TRBV19; clone size: NA; J gene: TRBJ2-2; D gene: TRBD2; CDR3 DNA: TGTGCCAGTAGCCTTAGCGGGTCAACGAACACCGGGGAGCTGTTTTTT; CDR3 protein: CASSLSGSTNTGELFF
V gene: TRBV20-1; clone size: many; J gene: TRBJ1-3; D gene: NA; CDR3 DNA: TGCAGTGCTCTCCCCCTCTTAATTCACTCTGGAAACACCATATATTTT; CDR3 protein: CSALPLLIHSGNTIYF
V gene: TRBV2; clone size: NA; J gene: TRBJ2-7; D gene: TRBD2; CDR3 DNA: TGTGCCAGCAGTGAACGTAATAGCGGGAGGCTATCCTACGAGCAGTACTTC; CDR3 protein: CASSERNSGRLSYEQYF
V gene: TRBV5-1; clone size: few; J gene: TRBJ2-7; D gene: TRBD2; CDR3 DNA: TGCGCCAGCAGCTCTGGCCTGACTAGCGGGAGCTCCTACGAGCAGTACTTC; CDR3 protein: CASSSGLTSGSSYEQYF
V gene: TRBV5-4; clone size: many; J gene: TRBJ2-3; D gene: NA; CDR3 DNA: TGTGCCAGCAGCGCCGAGGGGGGGGCGACAGATACGCAGTATTTT; CDR3 protein: CASSAEGGATDTQYF